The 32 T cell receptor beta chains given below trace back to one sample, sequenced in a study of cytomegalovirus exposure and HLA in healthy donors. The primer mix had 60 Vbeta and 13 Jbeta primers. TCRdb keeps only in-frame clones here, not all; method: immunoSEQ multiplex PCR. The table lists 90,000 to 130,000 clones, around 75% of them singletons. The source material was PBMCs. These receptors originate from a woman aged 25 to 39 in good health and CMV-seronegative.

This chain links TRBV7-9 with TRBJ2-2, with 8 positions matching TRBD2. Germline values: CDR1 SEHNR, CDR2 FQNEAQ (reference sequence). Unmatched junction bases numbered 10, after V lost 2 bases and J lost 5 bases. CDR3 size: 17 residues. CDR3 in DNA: TGTGCCAGCAGCTTACCTCGGGGGGGCCTGGGGACCGGGGAGCTGTTTTTT. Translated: CASSLPRGGLGTGELFF.

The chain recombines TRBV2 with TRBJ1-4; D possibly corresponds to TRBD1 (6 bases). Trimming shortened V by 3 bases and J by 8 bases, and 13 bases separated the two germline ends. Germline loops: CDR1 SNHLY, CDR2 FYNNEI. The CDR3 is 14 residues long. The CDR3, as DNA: TGTGCCAGCAGTGACGAGCAGGGGATCGAAAAACTGTTTTTT. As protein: CASSDEQGIEKLFF. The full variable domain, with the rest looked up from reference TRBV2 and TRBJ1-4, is EPEVTQTPSHQVTQMGQEVILRCVPISNHLYFYWYRQILGQKVEFLVSFYNNEISEKSEIFDDQFSVERPDGSNFTLKIRSTKLEDSAMYFCASSDEQGIEKLFFGSGTQLSVL.

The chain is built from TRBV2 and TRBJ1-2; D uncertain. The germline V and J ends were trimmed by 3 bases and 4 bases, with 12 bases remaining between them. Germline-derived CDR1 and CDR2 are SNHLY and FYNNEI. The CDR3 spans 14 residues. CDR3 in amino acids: CASSDKTSSYGYTF. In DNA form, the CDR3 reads TGTGCCAGCAGTGACAAGACGTCTAGCTATGGCTACACCTTC.

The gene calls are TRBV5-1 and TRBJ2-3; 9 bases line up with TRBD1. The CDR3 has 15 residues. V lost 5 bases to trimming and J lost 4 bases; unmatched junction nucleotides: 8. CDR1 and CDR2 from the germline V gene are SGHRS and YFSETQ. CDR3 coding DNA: TGCGCCAGCAGACCCGCCGGGACAGGGCCAGATACGCAGTATTTT. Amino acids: CASRPAGTGPDTQYF.

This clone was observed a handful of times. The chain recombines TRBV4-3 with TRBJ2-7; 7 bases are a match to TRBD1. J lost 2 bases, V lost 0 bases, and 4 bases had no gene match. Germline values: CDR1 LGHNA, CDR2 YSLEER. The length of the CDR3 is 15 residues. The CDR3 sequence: CASSQEGTVAYEQYF. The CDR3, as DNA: TGCGCCAGCAGCCAAGAAGGGACAGTAGCCTACGAGCAGTACTTC.

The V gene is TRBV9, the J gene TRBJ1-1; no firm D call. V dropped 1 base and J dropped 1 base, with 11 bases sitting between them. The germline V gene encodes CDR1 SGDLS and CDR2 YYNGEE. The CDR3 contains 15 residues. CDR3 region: CASSVFGGANTEAFF. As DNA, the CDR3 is TGTGCCAGCAGCGTATTCGGAGGAGCGAACACTGAAGCTTTCTTT.

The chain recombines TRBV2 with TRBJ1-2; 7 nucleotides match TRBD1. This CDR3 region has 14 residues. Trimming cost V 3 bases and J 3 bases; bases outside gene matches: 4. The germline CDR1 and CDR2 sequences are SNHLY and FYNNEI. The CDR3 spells CASSEYRGDYGYTF. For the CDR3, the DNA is TGTGCCAGCAGTGAGTACAGGGGCGACTATGGCTACACCTTC.

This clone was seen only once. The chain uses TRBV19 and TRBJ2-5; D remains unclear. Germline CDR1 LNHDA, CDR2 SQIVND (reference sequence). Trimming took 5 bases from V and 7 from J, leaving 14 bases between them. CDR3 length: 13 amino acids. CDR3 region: CASSPVRLATQYF. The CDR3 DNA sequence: TGTGCCAGTAGTCCAGTCCGCTTGGCGACCCAGTACTTC. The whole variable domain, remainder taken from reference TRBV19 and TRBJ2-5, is DGGITQSPKYLFRKEGQNVTLSCEQNLNHDAMYWYRQDPGQGLRLIYYSQIVNDFQKGDIAEGYSVSREKKESFPLTVTSAQKNPTAFYLCASSPVRLATQYFGPGTRLLVL.

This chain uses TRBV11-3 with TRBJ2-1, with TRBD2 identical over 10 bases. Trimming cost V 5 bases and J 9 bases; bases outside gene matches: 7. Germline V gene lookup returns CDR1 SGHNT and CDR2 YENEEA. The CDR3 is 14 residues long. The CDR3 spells CASSTSGNRGEQFF. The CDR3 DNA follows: TGTGCCAGCAGCACTAGCGGGAATCGTGGTGAGCAGTTCTTC. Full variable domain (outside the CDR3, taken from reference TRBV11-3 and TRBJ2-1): EAGVVQSPRYKIIEKKQPVAFWCNPISGHNTLYWYLQNLGQGPELLIRYENEEAVDDSQLPKDRFSAERLKGVDSTLKIQPAELGDSAVYLCASSTSGNRGEQFFGPGTRLTVL.

The CDR3 bases are TGTGCCAGCAACCCCGGGGTTTTCAACGAGCAGTACTTC. Its protein is CASNPGVFNEQYF. The gene calls are TRBV2 and TRBJ2-7; TRBD2 is a possible D gene (5 bases). The CDR3 covers 13 residues. CDR1 and CDR2 (germline): SNHLY, FYNNEI. V was pared by 7 bases and J by 5 bases, with 15 bases between.

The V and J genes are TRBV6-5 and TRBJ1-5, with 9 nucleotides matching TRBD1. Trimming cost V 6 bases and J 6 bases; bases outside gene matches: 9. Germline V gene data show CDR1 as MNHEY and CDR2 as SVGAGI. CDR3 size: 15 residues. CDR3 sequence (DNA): TGTGCCAGCAGAGCCGGGACAGGGAGGGCTCAGCCCCAGCATTTT. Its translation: CASRAGTGRAQPQHF.

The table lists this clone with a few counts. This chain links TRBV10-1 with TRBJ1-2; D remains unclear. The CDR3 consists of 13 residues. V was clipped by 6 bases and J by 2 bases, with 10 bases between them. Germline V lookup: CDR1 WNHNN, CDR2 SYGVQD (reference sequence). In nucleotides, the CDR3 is TGCGCCAGCAGCCGGGATACGAACTATGGCTACACCTTC. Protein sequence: CASSRDTNYGYTF.

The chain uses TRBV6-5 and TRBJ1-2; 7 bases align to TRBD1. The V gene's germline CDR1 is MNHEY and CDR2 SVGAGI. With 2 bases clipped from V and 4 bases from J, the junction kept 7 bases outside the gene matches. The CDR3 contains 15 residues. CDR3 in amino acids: CASSYRGQGGYGYTF. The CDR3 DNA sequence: TGTGCCAGCAGTTACAGGGGGCAGGGGGGCTATGGCTACACCTTC.

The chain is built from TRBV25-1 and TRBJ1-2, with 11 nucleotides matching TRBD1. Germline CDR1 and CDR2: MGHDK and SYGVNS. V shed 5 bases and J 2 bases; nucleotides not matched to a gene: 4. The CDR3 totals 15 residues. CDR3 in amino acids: CASSTGQGANYGYTF. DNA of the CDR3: TGTGCCAGCAGTACCGGACAGGGGGCAAACTATGGCTACACCTTC.

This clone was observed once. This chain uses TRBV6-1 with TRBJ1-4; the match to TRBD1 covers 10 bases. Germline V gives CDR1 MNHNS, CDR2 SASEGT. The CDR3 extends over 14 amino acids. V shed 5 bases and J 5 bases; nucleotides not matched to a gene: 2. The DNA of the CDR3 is TGTGCCAGCAGTTCGGGACAGGGGAATGAAAAACTGTTTTTT. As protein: CASSSGQGNEKLFF.

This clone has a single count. CDR3 nucleotide sequence: TGTGCCAGCAATACCAGACTAGCTAGTACCGGGGAGCTGTTTTTT. Translating it yields CASNTRLASTGELFF. This chain links TRBV6-1 with TRBJ2-2; 7 bases are a match to TRBD2. Germline trimming cut 7 bases from V and 5 bases from J; bases unmatched to any gene: 10. The CDR3 is made up of 15 amino acids. Looked up from germline, CDR1 is MNHNS and CDR2 is SASEGT.

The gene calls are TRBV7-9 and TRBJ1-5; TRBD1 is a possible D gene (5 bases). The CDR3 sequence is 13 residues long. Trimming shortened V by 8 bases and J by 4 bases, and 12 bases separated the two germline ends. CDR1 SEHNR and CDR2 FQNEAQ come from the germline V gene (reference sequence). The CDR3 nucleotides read TGTGCCAGCGGGAACAGGACGAATCAGCCCCAGCATTTT. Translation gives CASGNRTNQPQHF.

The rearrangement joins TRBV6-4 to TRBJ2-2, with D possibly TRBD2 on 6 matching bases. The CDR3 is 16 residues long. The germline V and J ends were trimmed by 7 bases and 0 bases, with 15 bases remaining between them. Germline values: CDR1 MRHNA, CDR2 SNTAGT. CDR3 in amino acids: CASIRGRGPNTGELFF. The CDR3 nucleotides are TGTGCCAGCATCAGAGGGCGGGGTCCGAACACCGGGGAGCTGTTTTTT.

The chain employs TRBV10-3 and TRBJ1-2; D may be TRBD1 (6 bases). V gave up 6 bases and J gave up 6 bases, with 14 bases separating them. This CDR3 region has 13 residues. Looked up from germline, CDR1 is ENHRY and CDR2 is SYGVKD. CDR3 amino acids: CAISRDYRDGYTF. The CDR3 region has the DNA TGTGCCATCAGCCGGGACTACAGGGATGGCTACACCTTC.

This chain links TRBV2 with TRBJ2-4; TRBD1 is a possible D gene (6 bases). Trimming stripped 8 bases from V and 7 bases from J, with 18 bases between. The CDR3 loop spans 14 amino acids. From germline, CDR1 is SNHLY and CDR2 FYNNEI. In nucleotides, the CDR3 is TGTGCCAGCTGCTTGATGGGGGCAAGGAACATTCAGTACTTC. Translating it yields CASCLMGARNIQYF.

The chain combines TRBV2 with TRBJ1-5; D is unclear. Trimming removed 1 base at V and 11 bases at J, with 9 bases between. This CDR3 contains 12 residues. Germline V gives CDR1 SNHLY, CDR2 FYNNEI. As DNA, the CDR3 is TGTGCCAGCAGTGAAGATAACCGAGCCCAGCATTTT. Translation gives CASSEDNRAQHF. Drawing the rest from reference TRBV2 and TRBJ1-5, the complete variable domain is EPEVTQTPSHQVTQMGQEVILRCVPISNHLYFYWYRQILGQKVEFLVSFYNNEISEKSEIFDDQFSVERPDGSNFTLKIRSTKLEDSAMYFCASSEDNRAQHFGDGTRLSIL.

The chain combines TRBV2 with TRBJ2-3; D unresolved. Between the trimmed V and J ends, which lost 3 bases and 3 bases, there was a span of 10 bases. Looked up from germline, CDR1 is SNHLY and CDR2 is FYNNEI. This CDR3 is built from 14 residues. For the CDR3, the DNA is TGTGCCAGCAGTGACCAGGTTGGGACAGATACGCAGTATTTT. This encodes CASSDQVGTDTQYF.

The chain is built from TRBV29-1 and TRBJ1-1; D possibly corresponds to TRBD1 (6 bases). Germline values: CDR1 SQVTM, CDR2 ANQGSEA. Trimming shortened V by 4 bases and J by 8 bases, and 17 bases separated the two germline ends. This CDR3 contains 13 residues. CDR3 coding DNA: TGCAGCGTTGCTGGGTCCCAGGGGCCGGAAGCTTTCTTT. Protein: CSVAGSQGPEAFF.

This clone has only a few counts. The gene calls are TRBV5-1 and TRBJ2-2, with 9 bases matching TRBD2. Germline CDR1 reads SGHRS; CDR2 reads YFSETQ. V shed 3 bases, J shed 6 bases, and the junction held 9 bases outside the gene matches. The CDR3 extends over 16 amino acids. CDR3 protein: CASSSGAGGGPGELFF. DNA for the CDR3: TGCGCCAGCAGCTCAGGAGCGGGAGGAGGTCCCGGGGAGCTGTTTTTT. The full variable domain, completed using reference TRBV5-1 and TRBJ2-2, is KAGVTQTPRYLIKTRGQQVTLSCSPISGHRSVSWYQQTPGQGLQFLFEYFSETQRNKGNFPGRFSGRQFSNSRSEMNVSTLELGDSALYLCASSSGAGGGPGELFFGEGSRLTVL.

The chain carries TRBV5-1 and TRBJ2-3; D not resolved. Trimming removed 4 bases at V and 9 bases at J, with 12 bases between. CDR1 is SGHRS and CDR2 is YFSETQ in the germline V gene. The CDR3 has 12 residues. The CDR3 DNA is TGCGCCAGCAGCCGCGACACTTGCACGCAGTATTTT. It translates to CASSRDTCTQYF.

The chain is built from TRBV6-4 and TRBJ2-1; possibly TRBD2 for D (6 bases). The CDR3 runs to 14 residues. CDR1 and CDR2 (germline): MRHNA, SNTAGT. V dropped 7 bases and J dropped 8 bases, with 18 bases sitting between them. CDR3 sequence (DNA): TGTGCCAGCACCGGGGACTCCCCGGGGGATGAGCAGTTCTTC. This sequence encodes CASTGDSPGDEQFF.

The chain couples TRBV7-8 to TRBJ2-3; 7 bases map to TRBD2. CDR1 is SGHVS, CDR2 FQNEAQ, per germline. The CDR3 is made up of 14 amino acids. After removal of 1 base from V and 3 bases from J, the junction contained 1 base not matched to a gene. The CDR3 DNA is TGTGCCAGCAGCTTAGTGGGACTAACAGATACGCAGTATTTT. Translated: CASSLVGLTDTQYF.

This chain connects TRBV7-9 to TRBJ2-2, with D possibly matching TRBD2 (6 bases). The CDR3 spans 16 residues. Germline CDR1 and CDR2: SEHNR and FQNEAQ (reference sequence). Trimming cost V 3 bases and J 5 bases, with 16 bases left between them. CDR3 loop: CASSFQREGLTGELFF. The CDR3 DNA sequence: TGTGCCAGCAGCTTCCAGAGGGAAGGACTAACCGGGGAGCTGTTTTTT. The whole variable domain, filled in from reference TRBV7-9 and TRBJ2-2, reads DTGVSQNPRHKITKRGQNVTFRCDPISEHNRLYWYRQTLGQGPEFLTYFQNEAQLEKSRLLSDRFSAERPKGSFSTLEIQRTEQGDSAMYLCASSFQREGLTGELFFGEGSRLTVL.

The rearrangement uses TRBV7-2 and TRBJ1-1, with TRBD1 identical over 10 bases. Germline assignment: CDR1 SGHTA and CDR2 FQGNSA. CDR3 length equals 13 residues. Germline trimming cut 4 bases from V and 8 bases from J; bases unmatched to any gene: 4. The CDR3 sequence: CASSSGQGLEAFF. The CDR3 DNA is TGTGCCAGCAGCTCGGGACAGGGGCTAGAAGCTTTCTTT.

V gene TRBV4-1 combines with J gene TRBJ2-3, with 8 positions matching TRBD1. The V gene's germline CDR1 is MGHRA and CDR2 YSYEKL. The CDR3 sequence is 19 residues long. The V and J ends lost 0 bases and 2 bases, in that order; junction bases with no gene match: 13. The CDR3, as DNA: TGCGCCAGCAGCCAAGATCCATCCAGGGGGCGAGGCCACACAGATACGCAGTATTTT. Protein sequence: CASSQDPSRGRGHTDTQYF.

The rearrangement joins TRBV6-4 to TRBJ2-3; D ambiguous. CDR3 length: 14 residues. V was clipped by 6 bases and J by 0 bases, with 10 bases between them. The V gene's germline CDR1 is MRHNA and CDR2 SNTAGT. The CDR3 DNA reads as TGTGCCAGCAGGGCGGATCCCAGCACAGATACGCAGTATTTT. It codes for CASRADPSTDTQYF.

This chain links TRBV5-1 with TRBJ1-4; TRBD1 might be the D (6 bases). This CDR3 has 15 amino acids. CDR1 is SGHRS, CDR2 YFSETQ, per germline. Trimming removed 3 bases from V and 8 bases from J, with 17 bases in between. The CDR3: CASSSTGSGWEKLFF. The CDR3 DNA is TGCGCCAGCAGCTCTACAGGGTCGGGTTGGGAAAAACTGTTTTTT.